These 20 T cell receptor beta chains came from one sample sequenced in a study of cytomegalovirus exposure and HLA in healthy donors. Clones were read by immunoSEQ multiplex PCR, and TCRdb kept only the in-frame ones, dropping some. The sample has 200,000 to 300,000 clones; roughly 88% are singletons. Sequencing was done on a sample of PBMCs. The receptors come from a woman in her 30s in good health and CMV-seronegative.

CDR3 amino acids: CASSLGPRETQYF. CDR3 nucleotides: TGTGCCAGCAGCTTAGGCCCCCGAGAGACCCAGTACTTC. The chain combines TRBV7-6 with TRBJ2-5; D gene uncertain. V was clipped by 1 base and J by 4 bases, with 7 bases between them. CDR3 length: 13 amino acids. Germline assignment: CDR1 SGHVS and CDR2 FNYEAQ. Full variable domain (rest looked up from reference TRBV7-6 and TRBJ2-5): GAGVSQSPRYKVTKRGQDVALRCDPISGHVSLYWYRQALGQGPEFLTYFNYEAQQDKSGLPNDRFSAERPEGSISTLTIQRTEQRDSAMYRCASSLGPRETQYFGPGTRLLVL.

The chain recombines TRBV5-1 with TRBJ2-3, with D hard to call. CDR1 SGHRS and CDR2 YFSETQ come from the germline V gene. This CDR3 spans 13 amino acids. Trimming stripped 1 base from V and 2 bases from J, with 5 bases between. The CDR3 coding sequence is TGCGCCAGCAGCTTGTTCCCCACAGATACGCAGTATTTT. This sequence encodes CASSLFPTDTQYF.

The CDR3 sequence is CASSQEDISSYEQYF. The CDR3 bases are TGCGCCAGCAGCCAAGAGGACATTTCCTCCTACGAGCAGTACTTC. The J gene is TRBJ2-7, the V gene TRBV4-1; maybe TRBD1 (5 bases). Trimming took 0 bases from V and 0 from J, leaving 9 bases between them. Germline-derived CDR1 and CDR2 are MGHRA and YSYEKL. This CDR3 is 15 amino acids long.

About this clone itself: Other DNA sequences in this sample translate to the same CDR3. The chain recombines TRBV30 with TRBJ1-1; a possible D gene is TRBD1 (6 bases). The V gene lost 5 bases and the J gene lost 6 bases, with 19 bases spanning the gap. The germline V gene has CDR1 GTSNPN and CDR2 SVGIG (reference sequence). This CDR3 is built from 14 residues. CDR3 amino acids: CAWARRGTGSEAFF. The DNA for the CDR3 is TGTGCCTGGGCTCGTAGGGGGACTGGGTCTGAAGCTTTCTTT.

J is TRBJ2-1 and V is TRBV6-1; D uncertain. Germline assignment: CDR1 MNHNS and CDR2 SASEGT. This CDR3 spans 15 amino acids. Trimming shortened V by 5 bases and J by 4 bases, and 15 bases separated the two germline ends. CDR3 nucleotides: TGTGCCAGCAGTCGGAGTAGTAACACGTACAATGAGCAGTTCTTC. Residues: CASSRSSNTYNEQFF.

This clone has a single count. V and J are TRBV11-3 and TRBJ1-1; weak D call: TRBD1 (5 bases). CDR3 length equals 11 residues. The V gene lost 2 bases and the J gene lost 8 bases, with 6 bases spanning the gap. The germline CDR1 and CDR2 sequences are SGHNT and YENEEA. The CDR3: CASSLSGEAFF. The CDR3 DNA reads TGTGCCAGCAGCTTATCAGGGGAAGCTTTCTTT.

The V and J genes are TRBV28 and TRBJ2-1, with 8 bases that match TRBD2. V shed 5 bases and J 8 bases; nucleotides not matched to a gene: 11. The CDR3 sequence is 15 residues long. The V gene's germline CDR1 is MDHEN and CDR2 SYDVKM. CDR3: CASSPPSGGPDEQFF. DNA for the CDR3: TGTGCCAGCAGTCCCCCCTCGGGAGGGCCTGATGAGCAGTTCTTC.

V gene TRBV7-7 combines with J gene TRBJ2-5; 10 positions match TRBD1. Germline V gives CDR1 SSHAT, CDR2 FNYEAQ (reference sequence). This CDR3 region has 13 residues. V shed 4 bases, J shed 5 bases, and the junction held 1 base outside the gene matches. CDR3 region: CASSSTGGETQYF. CDR3 sequence (DNA): TGTGCCAGCAGCTCGACAGGGGGCGAGACCCAGTACTTC.

A single count supports this clone. This chain uses TRBV28 with TRBJ1-5; 8 bases match TRBD1. Germline V CDR1 and CDR2: MDHEN, SYDVKM. CDR3 length: 17 residues. The V gene end was trimmed by 4 bases and the J gene end by 0 bases; junction bases not matched to a gene: 8. The CDR3 nucleotides read TGTGCCAGCAGTTATTCCGGGACAGGATATAGCAATCAGCCCCAGCATTTT. It specifies CASSYSGTGYSNQPQHF.

The chain is built from TRBV29-1 and TRBJ1-5; a possible D gene is TRBD1 (5 bases). The CDR3 sequence is 13 residues long. Germline CDR1 and CDR2: SQVTM and ANQGSEA. Trimming left V 6 bases short and J 3 bases short, with 12 bases between. CDR3 protein: CSVIDSFNQPQHF. DNA of the CDR3: TGCAGCGTGATCGACAGCTTCAATCAGCCCCAGCATTTT.

This clone was observed a handful of times. The CDR3 bases are TGTGCCAGCAGCTTAGTGGCCGGGGAGCTGTTTTTT. It codes for CASSLVAGELFF. The rearrangement uses TRBV11-2 and TRBJ2-2, with D hard to call. The V gene's germline CDR1 is SGHAT and CDR2 FQNNGV. V was shortened by 1 base and J by 6 bases, with 3 bases between the two germline ends. The CDR3 spans 12 residues.

This sequence joins TRBV14 and TRBJ2-2, with D unclear. The ends were cut back, 0 bases at V and 0 bases at J, with 11 bases in the middle. CDR3 length: 17 residues. CDR1 is SGHDN, CDR2 FVKESK, per germline. CDR3 coding DNA: TGTGCCAGCAGCCAAGATTGGGCAGCAGCGAACACCGGGGAGCTGTTTTTT. Residues: CASSQDWAAANTGELFF.

This clone was counted a single time. This chain links TRBV4-3 with TRBJ2-5; the D gene is possibly TRBD2 (5 bases). Trimming took 4 bases from V and 5 from J, leaving 17 bases between them. Germline V gene data show CDR1 as LGHNA and CDR2 as YSLEER. There are 15 residues in the CDR3. Here the CDR3 reads CASSLRASGGETQYF. As DNA, the CDR3 is TGCGCCAGCAGCCTCCGGGCCTCCGGCGGGGAGACCCAGTACTTC.

This rearrangement joins TRBV27 to TRBJ2-7; perhaps TRBD2 as D (6 bases). The CDR3 extends over 14 amino acids. Trimming left V 9 bases short and J 3 bases short, with 18 bases between. Germline V gives CDR1 MNHEY, CDR2 SMNVEV (reference sequence). The CDR3: CASSGVRSNYEQYF. The CDR3 nucleotides read TGTGCCAGTTCGGGGGTCCGGTCGAACTACGAGCAGTACTTC.

This CDR3 is CATSRASGPSTDTQYF. CDR3 nucleotide sequence: TGTGCCACCAGCAGAGCCAGCGGACCTAGCACAGATACGCAGTATTTT. This sequence joins TRBV15 and TRBJ2-3; weak D call: TRBD2 (5 bases). This CDR3 contains 16 residues. V was cut by 1 base and J by 0 bases, with 11 bases left in between. CDR1 and CDR2 from the germline V gene are LNHNV and YYDKDF (reference sequence).

This clone appeared once. The V call is TRBV5-1, the J call TRBJ2-6; 7 bases are a match to TRBD1. Trimming took 4 bases from V and 0 from J; bases not matched to a gene: 16. The germline gives CDR1 SGHRS, CDR2 YFSETQ. The CDR3 has 20 amino acids. For the CDR3, the DNA is TGCGCCAGCAGCCAGGGACAGACCACAAACGCCCGCTCTGGGGCCAACGTCCTGACTTTC. It yields the protein CASSQGQTTNARSGANVLTF.

J is TRBJ1-2 and V is TRBV7-3; the D gene is possibly TRBD1 (5 bases). CDR3 length: 13 amino acids. Per germline, CDR1 SGHTA and CDR2 FQGTGA. Trimming removed 5 bases from V and 4 bases from J, with 11 bases in between. Here the CDR3 reads CASSLPGGYGYTF. The CDR3 DNA follows: TGTGCCAGCAGCCTTCCGGGGGGCTATGGCTACACCTTC.

CDR3 in amino acids: CASSSHLDQETQYF. The CDR3 DNA sequence: TGTGCCAGCAGTTCCCATCTAGACCAAGAGACCCAGTACTTC. The chain uses TRBV25-1 and TRBJ2-5; unclear D gene. CDR1 is MGHDK, CDR2 SYGVNS, per germline. The CDR3 spans 14 residues. V shed 5 bases and J shed 0 bases, with 10 bases lying between them. Using reference TRBV25-1 and TRBJ2-5 for the parts outside the CDR3, the full variable domain is EADIYQTPRYLVIGTGKKITLECSQTMGHDKMYWYQQDPGMELHLIHYSYGVNSTEKGDLSSESTVSRIRTEHFPLTLESARPSHTSQYLCASSSHLDQETQYFGPGTRLLVL.

This clone was counted at least ten times. The gene calls are TRBV7-8 and TRBJ1-1, with a tentative D call TRBD1 (5 bases). The germline V gene encodes CDR1 SGHVS and CDR2 FQNEAQ. Trimming pared 1 base from V and 1 base from J, leaving 16 bases between. The CDR3 loop spans 17 amino acids. CDR3 in amino acids: CASSLGVRIGGNTEAFF. CDR3 DNA: TGTGCCAGCAGCTTAGGGGTCAGGATCGGGGGGAACACTGAAGCTTTCTTT. Complete variable domain (other parts from reference TRBV7-8 and TRBJ1-1): GAGVSQSPRYKVAKRGQDVALRCDPISGHVSLFWYQQALGQGPEFLTYFQNEAQLDKSGLPSDRFFAERPEGSVSTLKIQRTQQEDSAVYLCASSLGVRIGGNTEAFFGQGTRLTVV.

The V and J genes are TRBV11-3 and TRBJ2-5; 8 bases map to TRBD1. The CDR3 extends over 14 amino acids. Germline V lookup: CDR1 SGHNT, CDR2 YENEEA. The J segment lost 5 bases and the V segment lost 4 bases, leaving 6 bases of the junction unmatched. The chain's CDR3 is CASSSRTGPETQYF. For the CDR3, the DNA is TGTGCCAGCAGCTCGCGGACAGGGCCGGAGACCCAGTACTTC.